This TCR beta chain originates from a study of CD8 T cells in Susac syndrome. Sequencing of TCR beta was performed on blood CD8+ T cells and on blood CD4+ T cells. The CDR3 contains 14 residues. Trimming took off 0 bases at V and 2 bases at J, with 8 bases between the two ends. Germline assignment: CDR1 SGHAT and CDR2 FQNNGV. After extraction with the RNeasy kit, roughly 0.45 to 1 ug of the RNA was reverse transcribed using random hexamers. Across 54 Vbeta and 13 Jbeta, TCR beta CDR3 was amplified with immunoSEQ multiplex PCR. TCRdb passed the immunoSEQ multiplex PCR reads through MiXCR, listing each CDR3 protein once. The table has approximately 210,000 distinct CDR3 sequences, approximately 94% seen once.

The rearrangement links TRBV11-2 to TRBJ2-7; D is uncertain. Material: CD4+ T cells from PBMCs. This clonotype originated in a human donor with Susac syndrome. The CDR3 loop is CASSLDAETYEQYF. CDR3 sequence (DNA): TGTGCCAGCAGCTTAGATGCGGAAACCTACGAGCAGTACTTC.